A selection of T cell receptor beta chains follows, all from one sample in a study of tumor-infiltrating lymphocytes in primary liver carcinoma. TCRdb passed the multiplex PCR reads through MiXCR, listing each CDR3 protein once. In the table there are roughly 23,000 distinct CDR3 sequences, about 65% of which are singletons. The sample taken for sequencing was liver tumor tissue from sampling region 1. The receptors originated from a man aged 40-50 years with primary liver carcinoma and hepatitis B virus infection. Each CDR3 is given with its conserved first and last residue. A D gene is named only where the DNA matches it firmly. Not all rows give a size; the values are once, few, many and, for expanded clones, a class.

J gene	D gene	clone size	V gene	CDR3 protein	CDR3 DNA
TRBJ2-1	TRBD1	many	TRBV29-1	CSVGTDYNEQFF	TGCAGCGTCGGGACAGACTACAATGAGCAGTTCTTC
TRBJ2-5	TRBD1	.	TRBV29-1	CSVDTDRGRCETQYF	TGTAGCGTTGACACGGACAGGGGGCGGTGTGAGACCCAGTACTTC
TRBJ1-2	.	.	TRBV28	CASGPRGTMYGYTF	TGTGCCAGCGGTCCGAGAGGAACCATGTATGGCTACACCTTC
TRBJ1-5	.	once	TRBV28	CASRPMARWHQPQHF	TGTGCCAGCAGACCAATGGCACGGTGGCATCAGCCCCAGCATTTT
TRBJ2-1	.	.	TRBV6-2/TRBV6-3	CASRAGGRQDEQFF	TGTGCCAGCAGGGCCGGCGGTCGGCAGGATGAGCAGTTCTTC
TRBJ1-5	.	few	TRBV5-1	CASSSSGNSQPQHF	TGCGCCAGCAGCTCGTCAGGGAACAGTCAGCCCCAGCATTTT
TRBJ1-3	.	.	TRBV5-1	CASRQNSNTGNTMYF	TGCGCCAGCAGACAAAACAGTAATACTGGAAACACCATGTATTTT
TRBJ2-1	.	once	TRBV29-1	CSAHAGGNEQFF	TGCAGTGCCCACGCCGGCGGAAATGAGCAGTTCTTC
TRBJ2-1	.	medium-sized	TRBV7-8	CASSSDFGGTYNEQFF	TGTGCCAGCAGCTCTGACTTCGGCGGTACCTACAATGAGCAGTTCTTC
TRBJ2-3	TRBD2	.	TRBV4-2	CASSQVALLAGAIGTQYF	TGTGCCAGCAGCCAAGTGGCGCTTTTAGCGGGAGCGATAGGTACGCAGTATTTT
TRBJ2-1	TRBD2	.	TRBV7-9	CASSLHPAGEVEGNEQFF	TGTGCCAGCAGCTTACATCCAGCGGGAGAGGTAGAAGGCAATGAGCAGTTCTTC
TRBJ2-3	.	.	TRBV5-1	CASSLQQPNTDTQYF	TGTGCCAGCAGCCTTCAGCAACCTAACACAGATACGCAGTATTTT
TRBJ1-2	.	medium-sized	TRBV6-5	CASAPGSNYGYTF	TGTGCCAGCGCACCGGGATCCAACTATGGCTACACCTTC
TRBJ2-7	TRBD2	.	TRBV10-3	CAITKRSGLVRGFSYEQYF	TGTGCCATCACAAAACGATCGGGACTAGTGAGAGGGTTCTCCTACGAACAGTACTTC
TRBJ2-5	.	once	TRBV11-2	CASSLAGLILGKKETQYF	TGTGCCAGCAGCTTAGCGGGGCTAATCCTGGGAAAAAAAGAGACCCAGTACTTC
TRBJ2-5	.	many	TRBV12-3/TRBV12-4	CASSTYPGSEETQYF	TGTGCCAGCAGCACCTACCCCGGGAGCGAAGAGACCCAGTACTTC
TRBJ2-5	.	.	TRBV11-2	CASIQTPGEGKETQYF	TGTGCCAGCATCCAAACTCCTGGCGAGGGAAAAGAGACTCAGTACTTC
TRBJ2-7	.	.	TRBV30	CASASDPYKQYF	TGTGCCTCGGCTAGCGACCCCTACAAGCAATACTTC
TRBJ2-7	.	.	TRBV11-1	CASSSRGSFSLCEEYF	TGTGCCAGCAGCTCAAGAGGCTCTTTCAGTCTCTGCGAGGAGTACTTC
TRBJ2-7	.	.	TRBV6-5	CASSPSRDGVKQYF	TGTGCCAGCAGTCCATCTCGGGACGGGGTGAAGCAGTACTTC
TRBJ2-6	.	.	TRBV6-5	CASSYFLFGANVLTF	TGTGCCAGTAGTTATTTCCTCTTTGGTGCCAACGTCCTGACTTTC
TRBJ2-7	.	.	TRBV11-1	CASRSRGSFSLCEQYF	TGTGCCAGCAGATCAAGAGGCTCTTTCAGTCTCTGCGAGCAGTACTTC